This TCR beta chain was recorded in a study of metastatic and nonmetastatic thyroid tumors. Patients had received no treatment of any kind before thyroid surgery. Germline CDR1 and CDR2: SNHLY and FYNNEI. Deletions cut 0 bases from V and 3 bases from J, with 9 bases between. The CDR3 runs to 15 residues. Ten or more counts support this clone. Using MiXCR, TCRdb reanalyzed the PCR reads. This sample carries 18,000 or so clones, under 25% of them seen once, and the ten largest clones take about a sixth. Input material: tumor tissue. This TCR derives from a female donor with papillary thyroid cancer or a benign thyroid nodule (not recorded which). Some clones in this sample may be carry-over from other donors' samples. V and J are TRBV2 and TRBJ2-1; D uncertain. This CDR3 reads CASSEAGSYYNEQFF. CDR3 DNA sequence: TGTGCCAGCAGTGAAGCGGGAAGCTACTACAATGAGCAGTTCTTC.